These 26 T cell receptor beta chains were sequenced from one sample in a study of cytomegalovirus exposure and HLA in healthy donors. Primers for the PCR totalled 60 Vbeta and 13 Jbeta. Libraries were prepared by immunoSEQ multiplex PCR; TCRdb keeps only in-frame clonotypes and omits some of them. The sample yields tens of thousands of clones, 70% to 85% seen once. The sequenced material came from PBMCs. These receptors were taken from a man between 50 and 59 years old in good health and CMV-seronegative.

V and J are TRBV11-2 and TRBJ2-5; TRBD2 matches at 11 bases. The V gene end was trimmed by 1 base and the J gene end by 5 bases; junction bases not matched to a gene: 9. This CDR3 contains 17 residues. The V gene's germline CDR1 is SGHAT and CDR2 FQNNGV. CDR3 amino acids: CASSLGLLAGEGETQYF. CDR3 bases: TGTGCCAGCAGCTTAGGGTTACTAGCGGGAGAGGGTGAGACCCAGTACTTC.

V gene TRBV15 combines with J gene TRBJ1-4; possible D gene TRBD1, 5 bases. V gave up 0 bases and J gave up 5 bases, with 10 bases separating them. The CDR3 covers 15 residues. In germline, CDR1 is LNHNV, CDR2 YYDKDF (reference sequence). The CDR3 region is CATSRDKGSNEKLFF. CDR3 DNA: TGTGCCACCAGCAGAGATAAGGGGTCAAATGAAAAACTGTTTTTT.

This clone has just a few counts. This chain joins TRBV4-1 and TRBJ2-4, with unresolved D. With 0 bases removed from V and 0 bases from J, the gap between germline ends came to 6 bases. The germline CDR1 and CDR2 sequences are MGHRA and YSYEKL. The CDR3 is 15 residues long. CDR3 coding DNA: TGCGCCAGCAGCCAAGATCCGGGAGCCAAAAACATTCAGTACTTC. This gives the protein CASSQDPGAKNIQYF.

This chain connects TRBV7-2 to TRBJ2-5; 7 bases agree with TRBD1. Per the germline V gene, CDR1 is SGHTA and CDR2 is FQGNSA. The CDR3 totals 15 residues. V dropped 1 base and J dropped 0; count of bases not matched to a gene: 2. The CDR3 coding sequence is TGTGCCAGCAGCTTAGGAGGGGGCAACCAAGAGACCCAGTACTTC. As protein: CASSLGGGNQETQYF.

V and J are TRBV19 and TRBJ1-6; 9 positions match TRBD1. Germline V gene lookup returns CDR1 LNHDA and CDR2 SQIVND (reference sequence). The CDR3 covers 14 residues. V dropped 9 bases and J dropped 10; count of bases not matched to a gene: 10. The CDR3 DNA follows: TGTGCCAGCACCCCTCCGGGACAGGGCTCACCCCTCCACTTT. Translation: CASTPPGQGSPLHF.

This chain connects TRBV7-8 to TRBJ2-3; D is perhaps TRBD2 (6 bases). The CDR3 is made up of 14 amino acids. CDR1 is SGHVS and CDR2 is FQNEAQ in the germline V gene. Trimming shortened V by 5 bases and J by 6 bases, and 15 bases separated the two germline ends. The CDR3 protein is CASSDGSRIDTQYF. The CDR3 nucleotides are TGTGCCAGCAGCGACGGGAGTAGGATTGATACGCAGTATTTT.

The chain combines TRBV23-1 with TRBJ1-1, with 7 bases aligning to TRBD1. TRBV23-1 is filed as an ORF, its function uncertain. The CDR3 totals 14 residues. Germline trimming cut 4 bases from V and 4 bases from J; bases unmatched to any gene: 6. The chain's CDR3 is CASSPPAGGTEAFF. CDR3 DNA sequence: TGCGCCAGCAGTCCGCCGGCAGGGGGCACTGAAGCTTTCTTT.

DNA for the CDR3: TGTGCCAGCAGTTACCGACAGGTCACGGGAAACACCATATATTTT. Protein sequence: CASSYRQVTGNTIYF. This chain uses TRBV6-5 with TRBJ1-3; TRBD1 is a possible D gene (6 bases). CDR3 length: 15 residues. Germline V gives CDR1 MNHEY, CDR2 SVGAGI. The V gene lost 2 bases and the J gene lost 4 bases, with 12 bases spanning the gap.

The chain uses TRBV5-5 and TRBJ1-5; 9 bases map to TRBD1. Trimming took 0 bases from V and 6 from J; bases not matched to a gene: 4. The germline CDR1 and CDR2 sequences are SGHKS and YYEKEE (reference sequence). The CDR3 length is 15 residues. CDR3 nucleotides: TGTGCCAGCAGCTTGGACAGGGGGCTCGGTCAGCCCCAGCATTTT. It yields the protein CASSLDRGLGQPQHF.

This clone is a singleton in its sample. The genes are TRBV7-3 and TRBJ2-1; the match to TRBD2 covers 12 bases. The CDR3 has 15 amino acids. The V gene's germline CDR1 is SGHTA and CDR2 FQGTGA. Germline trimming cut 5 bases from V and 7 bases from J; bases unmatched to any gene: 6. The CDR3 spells CASSPGLAGSNEQFF. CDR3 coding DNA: TGTGCCAGCAGCCCCGGACTAGCGGGAAGTAATGAGCAGTTCTTC.

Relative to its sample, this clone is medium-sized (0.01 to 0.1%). CDR3: CASSYYLSGIDAFF. CDR3 DNA sequence: TGTGCCAGCAGTTACTACCTATCAGGGATAGACGCTTTCTTT. The chain is built from TRBV28 and TRBJ1-1; D may be TRBD1 (5 bases). The CDR3 has 14 residues. CDR1 is MDHEN, CDR2 SYDVKM, per germline. V was shortened by 4 bases and J by 11 bases, with 20 bases between the two germline ends.

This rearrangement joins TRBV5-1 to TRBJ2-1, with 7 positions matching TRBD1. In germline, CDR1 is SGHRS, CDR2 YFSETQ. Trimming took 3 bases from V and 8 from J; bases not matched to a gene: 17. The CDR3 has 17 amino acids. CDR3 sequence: CASSSLRTGKSGDEQFF. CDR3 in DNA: TGCGCCAGCAGCTCCCTTCGGACAGGAAAAAGTGGGGATGAGCAGTTCTTC.

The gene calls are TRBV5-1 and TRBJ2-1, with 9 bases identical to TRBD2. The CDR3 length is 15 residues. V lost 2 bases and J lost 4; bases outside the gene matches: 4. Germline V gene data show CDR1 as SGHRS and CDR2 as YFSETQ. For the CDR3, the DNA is TGCGCCAGCAGCTTCGCTAGCGGGACATACAATGAGCAGTTCTTC. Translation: CASSFASGTYNEQFF.

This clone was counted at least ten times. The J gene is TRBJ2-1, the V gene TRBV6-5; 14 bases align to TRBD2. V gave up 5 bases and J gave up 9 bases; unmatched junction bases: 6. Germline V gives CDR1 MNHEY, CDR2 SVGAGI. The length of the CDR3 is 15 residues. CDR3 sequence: CASSTGTSGRSEQFF. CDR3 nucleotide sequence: TGTGCCAGCAGTACCGGGACTAGCGGGAGAAGTGAGCAGTTCTTC.

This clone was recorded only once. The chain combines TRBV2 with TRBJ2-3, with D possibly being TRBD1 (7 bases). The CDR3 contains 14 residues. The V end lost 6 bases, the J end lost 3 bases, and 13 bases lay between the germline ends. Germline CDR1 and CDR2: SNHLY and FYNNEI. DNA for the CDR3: TGTGCCAGCAGAACAGGGGCGGGGACAGATACGCAGTATTTT. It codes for CASRTGAGTDTQYF.

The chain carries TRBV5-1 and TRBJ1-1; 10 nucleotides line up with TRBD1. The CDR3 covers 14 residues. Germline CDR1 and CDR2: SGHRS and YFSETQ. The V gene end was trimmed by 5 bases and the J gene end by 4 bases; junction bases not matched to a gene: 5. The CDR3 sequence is CASSTTGGTTEAFF. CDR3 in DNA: TGCGCCAGCAGTACGACAGGGGGCACCACTGAAGCTTTCTTT.

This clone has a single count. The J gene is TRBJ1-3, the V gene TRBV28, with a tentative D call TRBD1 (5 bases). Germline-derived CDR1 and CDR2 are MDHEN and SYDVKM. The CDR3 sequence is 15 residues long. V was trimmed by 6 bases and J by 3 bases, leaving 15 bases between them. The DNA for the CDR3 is TGTGCCAGCAGCCCGACCGGGACTCGTGGAAACACCATATATTTT. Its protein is CASSPTGTRGNTIYF.

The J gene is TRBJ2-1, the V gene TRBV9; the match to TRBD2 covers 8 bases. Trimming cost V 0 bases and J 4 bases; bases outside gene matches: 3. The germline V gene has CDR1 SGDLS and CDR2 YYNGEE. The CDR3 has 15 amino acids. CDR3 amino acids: CASSVEAGDYNEQFF. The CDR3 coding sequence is TGTGCCAGCAGCGTAGAAGCGGGAGATTACAATGAGCAGTTCTTC.

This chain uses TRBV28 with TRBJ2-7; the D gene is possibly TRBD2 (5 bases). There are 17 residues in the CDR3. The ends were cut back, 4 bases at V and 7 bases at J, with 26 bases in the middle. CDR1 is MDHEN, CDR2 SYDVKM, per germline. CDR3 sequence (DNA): TGTGCCAGCAGTTACCTCGGGAAGTGGAATGACGAGGAGGAGCAGTACTTC. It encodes CASSYLGKWNDEEEQYF.

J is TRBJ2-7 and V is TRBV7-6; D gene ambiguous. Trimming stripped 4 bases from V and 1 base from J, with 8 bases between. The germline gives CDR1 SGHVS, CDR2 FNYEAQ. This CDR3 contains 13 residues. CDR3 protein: CASSSVQSYEQYF. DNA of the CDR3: TGTGCCAGCAGCTCTGTACAGTCCTACGAGCAGTACTTC.

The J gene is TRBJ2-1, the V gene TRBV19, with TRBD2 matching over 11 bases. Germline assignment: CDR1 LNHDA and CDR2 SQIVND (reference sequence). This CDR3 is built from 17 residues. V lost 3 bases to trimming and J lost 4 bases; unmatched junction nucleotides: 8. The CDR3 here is CASSMTLAGGHYNEQFF. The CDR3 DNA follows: TGTGCCAGTAGTATGACCCTAGCGGGAGGACATTACAATGAGCAGTTCTTC.

CDR3 nucleotides: TGTGCCAGCAGCGTGGACCCTAGCGGGAGGGCCTACGAGCAGTACTTC. Protein sequence: CASSVDPSGRAYEQYF. The chain uses TRBV9 and TRBJ2-7, with TRBD2 matching 12 bases. CDR1 is SGDLS, CDR2 YYNGEE, per germline. V shed 2 bases, J shed 2 bases, and the junction held 5 bases outside the gene matches. The CDR3 contains 16 residues. Full variable domain (remainder filled in from reference TRBV9 and TRBJ2-7): DSGVTQTPKHLITATGQRVTLRCSPRSGDLSVYWYQQSLDQGLQFLIQYYNGEERAKGNILERFSAQQFPDLHSELNLSSLELGDSALYFCASSVDPSGRAYEQYFGPGTRLTVT.

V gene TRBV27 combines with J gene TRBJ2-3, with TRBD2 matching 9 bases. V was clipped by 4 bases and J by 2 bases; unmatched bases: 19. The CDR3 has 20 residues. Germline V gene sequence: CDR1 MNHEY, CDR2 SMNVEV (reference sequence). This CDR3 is CASSSKREAPVQPLTDTQYF. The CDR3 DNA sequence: TGTGCCAGCAGTTCAAAGCGGGAGGCCCCAGTTCAGCCCCTCACAGATACGCAGTATTTT.

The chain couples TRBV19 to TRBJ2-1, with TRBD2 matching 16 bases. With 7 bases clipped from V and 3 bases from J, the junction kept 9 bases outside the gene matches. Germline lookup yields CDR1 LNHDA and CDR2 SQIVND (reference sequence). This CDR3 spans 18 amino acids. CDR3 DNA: TGTGCCAGTACTTCCGGGACTAGCGGGAGGGTCCGCTACAATGAGCAGTTCTTC. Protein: CASTSGTSGRVRYNEQFF. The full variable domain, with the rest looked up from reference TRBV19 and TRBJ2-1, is DGGITQSPKYLFRKEGQNVTLSCEQNLNHDAMYWYRQDPGQGLRLIYYSQIVNDFQKGDIAEGYSVSREKKESFPLTVTSAQKNPTAFYLCASTSGTSGRVRYNEQFFGPGTRLTVL.

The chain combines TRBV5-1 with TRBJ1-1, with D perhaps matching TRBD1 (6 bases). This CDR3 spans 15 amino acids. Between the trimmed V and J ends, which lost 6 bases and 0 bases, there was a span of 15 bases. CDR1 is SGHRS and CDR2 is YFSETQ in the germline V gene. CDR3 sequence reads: CASKQGEVMNTEAFF. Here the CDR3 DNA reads TGCGCCAGCAAACAGGGCGAGGTAATGAACACTGAAGCTTTCTTT.

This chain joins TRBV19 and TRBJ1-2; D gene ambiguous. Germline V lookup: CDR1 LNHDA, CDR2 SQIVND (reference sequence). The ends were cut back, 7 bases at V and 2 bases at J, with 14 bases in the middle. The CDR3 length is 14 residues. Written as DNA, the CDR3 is TGTGCCAGTATTGGTGTTATGCGGAACTATGGCTACACCTTC. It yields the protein CASIGVMRNYGYTF.